This TCR beta chain was documented in a study of post-analysis software for immune sequencing data. Study results and caveats: Five or six TRBV segments were more frequent in patients than controls; TRBV5-6, TRBV5-1 and TRBV20-1 belonged to this group. The F measure placed samples prepared in the same batch into strongly shared clusters.

This clonotype was picked up a small number of times. What it recognizes is unknown. TCR beta cDNA libraries had unique molecular identifiers. Researchers reported some 500,000 cDNA molecules coming from around 1 to 9.1 million T cells. TCRdb ran MiXCR on the PCR reads and lists one entry per CDR3 protein. The sample contains hundreds of thousands of distinct CDR3 sequences, 55% to 60% of which appear only once. V lost 8 bases and J 4 bases, leaving 12 bases between the germline ends. The CDR3 has 13 residues. The germline V gene encodes CDR1 LNHNV and CDR2 YYDKDF (reference sequence). This chain connects TRBV15 to TRBJ2-1; D is possibly TRBD1 (6 bases). This TCR was recovered from a girl aged 2 to 9 with multiple sclerosis. Material: blood. Written as DNA, the CDR3 is TGTGCCACCCAGGGGACATCTTACAATGAGCAGTTCTTC. This gives the protein CATQGTSYNEQFF.